What follows describes a single T cell receptor beta chain. Antigen unknown. Both 60 Vbeta primers and 13 Jbeta primers went into the PCR. Assay: immunoSEQ multiplex PCR; the TCRdb copy retains only in-frame clones and omits some. Of 60,000 or so clones detected, roughly 75% appear once; the ten largest clones hold around a quarter. This entry is derived from a study of cytomegalovirus exposure and HLA in healthy donors. Study-level results: With further analysis later on, most CMV-associated TCR beta chains appeared HLA-restricted. A list of 150 or so TCR beta chains associated with cytomegalovirus was given. The classifier reportedly diagnosed cytomegalovirus status with high sensitivity and specificity.

The germline CDR1 and CDR2 sequences are SGHDN and FVKESK. The CDR3 totals 16 residues. Trimming pared 4 bases from V and 4 bases from J, leaving 19 bases between. The sample taken for sequencing was PBMCs. The sequence came from a woman between 35 and 50 years old in good health and CMV-seropositive. The chain couples TRBV14 to TRBJ1-2; tentative D call: TRBD1 (5 bases). The CDR3 spells CASSRVGGSSSYGYTF. CDR3 bases: TGTGCCAGCAGCCGCGTGGGGGGGTCCTCCTCCTATGGCTACACCTTC.